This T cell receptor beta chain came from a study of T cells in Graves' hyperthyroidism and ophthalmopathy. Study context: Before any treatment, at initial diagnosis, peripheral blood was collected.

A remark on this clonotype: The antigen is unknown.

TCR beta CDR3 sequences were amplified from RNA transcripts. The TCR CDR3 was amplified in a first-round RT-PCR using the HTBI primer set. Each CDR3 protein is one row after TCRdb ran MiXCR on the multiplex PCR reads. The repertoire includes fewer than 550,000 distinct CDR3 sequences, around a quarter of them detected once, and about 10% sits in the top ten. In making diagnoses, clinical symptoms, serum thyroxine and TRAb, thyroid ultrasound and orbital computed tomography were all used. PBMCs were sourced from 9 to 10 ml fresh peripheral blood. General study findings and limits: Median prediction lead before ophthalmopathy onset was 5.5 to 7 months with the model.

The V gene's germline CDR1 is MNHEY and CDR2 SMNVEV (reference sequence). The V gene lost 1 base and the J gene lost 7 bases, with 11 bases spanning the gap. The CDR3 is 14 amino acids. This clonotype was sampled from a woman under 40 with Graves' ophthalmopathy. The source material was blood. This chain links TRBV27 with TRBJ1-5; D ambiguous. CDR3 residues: CASSLWGGGQPQHF. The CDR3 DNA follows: TGTGCCAGCAGTTTATGGGGTGGAGGGCAGCCCCAGCATTTT.